The sequence of this TCR beta chain was determined in a study of T cells after yellow fever vaccination. Whole-study results and caveats: Relatively few clonotypes were ones that appeared in both CD4 and CD8 compartments. Weaker in magnitude, the secondary response showed a faster peak on day 5 versus 15. Most primary-vaccination clones recurred post-booster (nearly 98% CD4, more than 85% CD8).

CDR1 and CDR2 (germline): LGHNA, YSLEER. CDR3 size: 12 residues. Trimming cost V 5 bases and J 8 bases, with 12 bases left between them. Synthesis of TCR cDNA relied on 5'RACE template switching, which attached a universal primer site and UMIs. Each CDR3 protein gets one entry after TCRdb re-called the 5' RACE reads with MiXCR. This sample has 250,000 to 400,000 distinct CDR3 sequences, with around 4.5% found just once. This clonotype occurred a few times. Its antigen remains unknown. V gene TRBV4-3 combines with J gene TRBJ1-2; D unresolved. Sequenced material: PBMCs, taken 15 days after the yellow fever booster vaccination. The sequence derives from a man aged 18 to 29 who received the YFV17D yellow fever vaccine. The CDR3 DNA reads as TGCGCCAGCAGCGGGATGGCTTACGGCTACACCTTC. It is translated as CASSGMAYGYTF.